Below, 32 T cell receptor beta chains from the same sample are listed, as sequenced in a study of cytomegalovirus exposure and HLA in healthy donors. PCR was performed using 60 Vbeta and 13 Jbeta primers. Assay: immunoSEQ multiplex PCR; the TCRdb copy retains only in-frame clones and omits some. The data include about 160,000 clones; the top ten clones carry approximately 2%. Sequences were obtained from PBMCs. The source of these receptors is a man aged 25-40 years in good health and CMV-seronegative.

The V gene is TRBV18, the J gene TRBJ1-1, with 9 bases matching TRBD1. The junction had 15 bases not matched to a gene; V was cut back by 3 bases and J by 4 bases. Germline loops: CDR1 KGHSH, CDR2 LQKENI. This CDR3 is built from 18 residues. The DNA of the CDR3 is TGTGCCAGCTCACCTTCAAGACAGGGGGTTGGTGGGATCACTGAAGCTTTCTTT. Its translation: CASSPSRQGVGGITEAFF.

The chain uses TRBV19 and TRBJ2-3; the match to TRBD2 covers 9 bases. The CDR3 totals 17 residues. Germline V gene lookup returns CDR1 LNHDA and CDR2 SQIVND (reference sequence). J gave up 2 bases and V 3 bases, and 9 bases lay outside the gene matches. In DNA, the CDR3 is TGTGCCAGTAGTATTAGACCAGCGGGAGGATACACAGATACGCAGTATTTT. It specifies CASSIRPAGGYTDTQYF.

The chain combines TRBV29-1 with TRBJ2-7; a weak D match, TRBD2 (5 bases). Germline CDR1 SQVTM, CDR2 ANQGSEA. This CDR3 comprises 12 residues. V shed 6 bases and J shed 5 bases, with 14 bases lying between them. The CDR3 protein is CSVRTRIHEQYF. CDR3 DNA sequence: TGCAGCGTCCGAACTAGAATCCACGAGCAGTACTTC.

About this clone itself: Other nucleotide sequences in the sample specify the same CDR3. The chain is built from TRBV7-3 and TRBJ1-1; 7 bases are shared with TRBD1. Per the germline V gene, CDR1 is SGHTA and CDR2 is FQGTGA. The CDR3 is 13 residues long. V dropped 5 bases and J dropped 4; count of bases not matched to a gene: 4. The CDR3 loop reads CASSTQGGTEAFF. The CDR3 bases are TGTGCCAGCAGCACGCAGGGGGGCACTGAAGCTTTCTTT.

V is TRBV4-1 and J is TRBJ2-3; D gene uncertain. Trimming cost V 0 bases and J 5 bases, with 6 bases left between them. In germline, CDR1 is MGHRA, CDR2 YSYEKL. The CDR3 extends over 13 amino acids. DNA for the CDR3: TGCGCCAGCAGCCAAGAGCTCAGAGATACGCAGTATTTT. It encodes CASSQELRDTQYF.

This rearrangement joins TRBV6-1 to TRBJ1-1; maybe TRBD1 (6 bases). V was pared by 6 bases and J by 3 bases, with 17 bases between. This CDR3 comprises 15 residues. Germline V gene data show CDR1 as MNHNS and CDR2 as SASEGT. CDR3 amino acids: CASSLYQGLYTEAFF. The CDR3, as DNA: TGTGCCAGCAGCTTGTACCAGGGGCTGTACACTGAAGCTTTCTTT.

This chain links TRBV2 with TRBJ2-3, with no clear D. Germline CDR1 reads SNHLY; CDR2 reads FYNNEI. V gave up 4 bases and J gave up 0 bases, with 14 bases separating them. CDR3 size: 16 residues. The CDR3 protein is CASSVTFMFSTDTQYF. The CDR3 DNA follows: TGTGCCAGCAGTGTAACTTTTATGTTCAGCACAGATACGCAGTATTTT.

This chain connects TRBV10-3 to TRBJ2-3, with 14 bases matching TRBD2. CDR3 size: 17 residues. With 4 bases clipped from V and 0 bases from J, the junction kept 3 bases outside the gene matches. Looked up from germline, CDR1 is ENHRY and CDR2 is SYGVKD. This chain's CDR3 is CAISGTSGRFSTDTQYF. The CDR3 DNA reads as TGTGCCATCAGTGGGACTAGCGGGAGGTTTAGCACAGATACGCAGTATTTT.

The chain is built from TRBV19 and TRBJ2-7; D ambiguous. Trimming pared 5 bases from V and 5 bases from J, leaving 13 bases between. The CDR3 contains 13 residues. Germline loops: CDR1 LNHDA, CDR2 SQIVND (reference sequence). In DNA, the CDR3 is TGTGCCAGTAGTGATAGCTGGTTCCACGAGCAGTACTTC. Encoded protein: CASSDSWFHEQYF.

The chain links TRBV15 to TRBJ2-4, with a possible D match to TRBD2 (7 bases). The CDR3 loop spans 17 amino acids. V lost 1 base and J 8 bases, leaving 21 bases between the germline ends. The germline gives CDR1 LNHNV, CDR2 YYDKDF (reference sequence). The CDR3 here is CATSRAKGGRERDIQYF. CDR3 bases: TGTGCCACCAGCAGAGCCAAAGGGGGGAGGGAGAGGGACATTCAGTACTTC.

The J gene is TRBJ2-7, the V gene TRBV13, with 9 positions matching TRBD2. After removal of 6 bases from V and 4 bases from J, the junction contained 4 bases not matched to a gene. This CDR3 is 13 amino acids long. Germline V lookup: CDR1 PRHDT, CDR2 FYEKMQ (reference sequence). This CDR3 is CASRLSGRYEQYF. The CDR3 nucleotides read TGTGCCAGCAGATTAAGCGGGAGGTACGAGCAGTACTTC.

The rearrangement uses TRBV2 and TRBJ2-7; 7 bases match TRBD1. V shed 3 bases, J shed 0 bases, and the junction held 8 bases outside the gene matches. From germline, CDR1 is SNHLY and CDR2 FYNNEI. There are 16 residues in the CDR3. CDR3 nucleotides: TGTGCCAGCAGTGATCTGGGCAGGGGGTCCTCCTACGAGCAGTACTTC. This codes for CASSDLGRGSSYEQYF.

The chain links TRBV5-4 to TRBJ1-1; tentatively, D is TRBD1 (6 bases). V was cut by 4 bases and J by 0 bases, with 10 bases left in between. This CDR3 has 14 residues. The V gene's germline CDR1 is SGHNT and CDR2 YYREEE (reference sequence). The CDR3, as DNA: TGTGCCAGCAGCCTCCGGGACATGAACACTGAAGCTTTCTTT. Translating gives CASSLRDMNTEAFF.

The V gene is TRBV11-2, the J gene TRBJ2-5, with D maybe TRBD1 (6 bases). The V gene's germline CDR1 is SGHAT and CDR2 FQNNGV. The CDR3 has 16 amino acids. V lost 6 bases, J lost 3 bases, and 20 bases lay in between. DNA for the CDR3: TGTGCCAGCAGTCTATGGACAGTTGGGCGGAAAGAGACCCAGTACTTC. It translates to CASSLWTVGRKETQYF.

V and J are TRBV2 and TRBJ1-5; D unclear. CDR3 size: 13 residues. Germline CDR1 and CDR2: SNHLY and FYNNEI. Trimming removed 4 bases at V and 1 base at J, with 5 bases between. In DNA, the CDR3 is TGTGCCAGCAGTGTACAGAGCAATCAGCCCCAGCATTTT. This encodes CASSVQSNQPQHF.

V and J are TRBV19 and TRBJ2-7, with D possibly TRBD1 on 5 matching bases. CDR3 size: 13 residues. Germline lookup yields CDR1 LNHDA and CDR2 SQIVND (reference sequence). The V end was cut by 4 bases, the J end by 10 bases, with 17 bases between. CDR3 coding DNA: TGTGCCAGTAGTAGACAGCCAGACGGGCCCCAGTACTTC. It codes for CASSRQPDGPQYF.

The rearrangement links TRBV19 to TRBJ2-7; 8 nucleotides line up with TRBD1. The J segment lost 0 bases and the V segment lost 3 bases, leaving 7 bases of the junction unmatched. The CDR3 is 16 residues long. Germline CDR1 and CDR2: LNHDA and SQIVND (reference sequence). Here the CDR3 reads CASSMGHRGSSYEQYF. The CDR3 coding sequence is TGTGCCAGTAGTATGGGACACAGGGGGAGCTCCTACGAGCAGTACTTC.

The chain is built from TRBV18 and TRBJ1-1, with 11 bases matching TRBD1. V gave up 3 bases and J gave up 1 base; unmatched junction bases: 4. Looked up from germline, CDR1 is KGHSH and CDR2 is LQKENI. The CDR3 contains 16 residues. The CDR3 reads CASSPWTGGSNTEAFF. CDR3 nucleotide sequence: TGTGCCAGCTCACCCTGGACAGGGGGCTCGAACACTGAAGCTTTCTTT. Using reference TRBV18 and TRBJ1-1 for the parts outside the CDR3, the full variable domain is NAGVMQNPRHLVRRRGQEARLRCSPMKGHSHVYWYRQLPEEGLKFMVYLQKENIIDESGMPKERFSAEFPKEGPSILRIQQVVRGDSAAYFCASSPWTGGSNTEAFFGQGTRLTVV.

The CDR3: CASGTSPIYEQYF. DNA of the CDR3: TGTGCCAGCGGGACTAGTCCCATCTACGAGCAGTACTTC. This chain uses TRBV7-9 with TRBJ2-7; 8 nucleotides align to TRBD2. This CDR3 has 13 residues. Germline V gene lookup returns CDR1 SEHNR and CDR2 FQNEAQ (reference sequence). V gave up 8 bases and J gave up 3 bases; unmatched junction bases: 6.

This CDR3 is CASSLGQNTEAFF. Written as DNA, the CDR3 is TGTGCCAGCAGCTTAGGGCAGAACACTGAAGCTTTCTTT. The V and J genes are TRBV7-2 and TRBJ1-1; D call uncertain. The length of the CDR3 is 13 residues. Trimming cost V 1 base and J 1 base, with 4 bases left between them. CDR1 is SGHTA and CDR2 is FQGNSA in the germline V gene.

The J gene is TRBJ1-1, the V gene TRBV10-3; weak D call: TRBD1 (5 bases). V was pared by 3 bases and J by 3 bases, with 14 bases between. The germline V gene encodes CDR1 ENHRY and CDR2 SYGVKD. The CDR3 extends over 15 amino acids. The DNA for the CDR3 is TGTGCCATCAGTGAATTTCAGGGAGGTTACACTGAAGCTTTCTTT. Its protein product is CAISEFQGGYTEAFF.

V and J are TRBV4-2 and TRBJ1-3, with 9 bases fitting TRBD1. This CDR3 comprises 14 residues. Germline CDR1 and CDR2: LGHNA and YNFKEQ. V shed 3 bases, J shed 8 bases, and the junction held 5 bases outside the gene matches. The CDR3 sequence is CASSQGQGGDTIYF. CDR3 nucleotide sequence: TGTGCCAGCAGCCAGGGACAGGGCGGAGACACCATATATTTT.

The chain combines TRBV29-1 with TRBJ2-4; TRBD1 matches at 7 bases. Looked up from germline, CDR1 is SQVTM and CDR2 is ANQGSEA. The CDR3 is 15 residues long. Trimming took 7 bases from V and 4 from J; bases not matched to a gene: 13. CDR3 nucleotides: TGCAGCGGCCGGACAGGACCTGACCAAAAAAACATTCAGTACTTC. This encodes CSGRTGPDQKNIQYF. The whole variable domain, filled in from reference TRBV29-1 and TRBJ2-4, reads SAVISQKPSRDICQRGTSLTIQCQVDSQVTMMFWYRQQPGQSLTLIATANQGSEATYESGFVIDKFPISRPNLTFSTLTVSNMSPEDSSIYLCSGRTGPDQKNIQYFGAGTRLSVL.

CDR3 nucleotide sequence: TGTGCCAGTAGTATACCCGGGACAGGGGCAGATACGCAGTATTTT. This gives the protein CASSIPGTGADTQYF. The chain recombines TRBV19 with TRBJ2-3, with 10 bases that match TRBD1. The germline gives CDR1 LNHDA, CDR2 SQIVND (reference sequence). J gave up 4 bases and V 2 bases, and 3 bases lay outside the gene matches. This CDR3 has 15 residues.

This chain links TRBV2 with TRBJ2-1, with D maybe TRBD1 (6 bases). V lost 9 bases, J lost 7 bases, and 16 bases lay in between. The CDR3 contains 13 residues. Germline CDR1 reads SNHLY; CDR2 reads FYNNEI. The CDR3 coding sequence is TGTGCCAGTCACAGGGAAAATGGGAATGAGCAGTTCTTC. Its translation: CASHRENGNEQFF. The variable domain in full, with the rest retrieved from reference TRBV2 and TRBJ2-1, is EPEVTQTPSHQVTQMGQEVILRCVPISNHLYFYWYRQILGQKVEFLVSFYNNEISEKSEIFDDQFSVERPDGSNFTLKIRSTKLEDSAMYFCASHRENGNEQFFGPGTRLTVL.

The CDR3 DNA sequence: TGTGCCTGGAATAGTCAGGGGAATTCACCCCTCCACTTT. Translating gives CAWNSQGNSPLHF. The chain links TRBV30 to TRBJ1-6; D may be TRBD1 (6 bases). Trimming pared 4 bases from V and 7 bases from J, leaving 11 bases between. Germline lookup yields CDR1 GTSNPN and CDR2 SVGIG (reference sequence). CDR3 length: 13 amino acids.

CDR3 nucleotide sequence: TGCAGCGTGCCCTCAGGGGGAAATCAGTACTTC. Encoded protein: CSVPSGGNQYF. The chain joins TRBV29-1 to TRBJ2-4; the match to TRBD1 covers 7 bases. Germline values: CDR1 SQVTM, CDR2 ANQGSEA. The CDR3 spans 11 residues. Unmatched junction bases numbered 8, after V lost 6 bases and J lost 12 bases.

This chain connects TRBV7-8 to TRBJ1-1; D not resolved. The CDR3 spans 13 residues. V dropped 6 bases and J dropped 4 bases, with 12 bases sitting between them. Germline CDR1 SGHVS, CDR2 FQNEAQ. The CDR3 DNA reads as TGTGCCAGCAGTCGTCCCAGAGGCACTGAAGCTTTCTTT. Its translation is CASSRPRGTEAFF.

The chain carries TRBV5-1 and TRBJ2-7; TRBD1 matches 9 bases. Germline V gene data show CDR1 as SGHRS and CDR2 as YFSETQ. Unmatched junction bases numbered 5, after V lost 0 bases and J lost 1 base. The CDR3 contains 16 residues. CDR3 bases: TGCGCCAGCAGCTTGGGAATGGGACAGGGTTCCTACGAGCAGTACTTC. Its protein product is CASSLGMGQGSYEQYF.

This rearrangement joins TRBV16 to TRBJ2-7; a possible D gene is TRBD2 (6 bases). In germline, CDR1 is KGHSY, CDR2 FQNENV. V was pared by 4 bases and J by 4 bases, with 8 bases between. The CDR3 consists of 12 residues. CDR3 sequence (DNA): TGTGCCAGCAGCCGAGGAGGGTACGAGCAGTACTTC. Translation gives CASSRGGYEQYF.

Regarding this clone: Other DNA sequences in this specimen translate into the identical CDR3. V is TRBV4-2 and J is TRBJ2-5; maybe TRBD2 (6 bases). Trimming took off 1 base at V and 5 bases at J, with 8 bases between the two ends. The CDR3 totals 13 residues. Per germline, CDR1 LGHNA and CDR2 YNFKEQ. The CDR3 DNA follows: TGTGCCAGCAGCCAAGGGGAGGAGGAGACCCAGTACTTC. Translation: CASSQGEEETQYF.

With respect to this clone: Other DNA sequences of this sample code for an identical CDR3. The chain links TRBV19 to TRBJ1-1; D gene uncertain. V gave up 3 bases and J gave up 1 base, with 6 bases separating them. From germline, CDR1 is LNHDA and CDR2 SQIVND (reference sequence). The CDR3 has 13 residues. CDR3 protein: CASSIGGNTEAFF. The CDR3 DNA reads as TGTGCCAGTAGTATTGGAGGGAACACTGAAGCTTTCTTT.